This T cell receptor beta chain was captured in a study of T cell repertoires in cytomegalovirus infection. Study context: Carrying CMV and the relevant HLA type showed in public TCR beta signatures.

General study points: Carriers of CMV and the relevant HLA type were discriminated by public TCR beta frequency.

Concerning this clonotype: Its antigen remains unidentified.

The CDR3 totals 15 residues. CDR1 and CDR2 (germline): WNHNN, SYGVQD (reference sequence). Deletions cut 6 bases from V and 1 base from J, with 16 bases between. A single record per CDR3 protein comes from TCRdb applying MiXCR to the reads. Here the sample spans hundreds of thousands of distinct CDR3 sequences, approximately 24% being singletons. The chain uses TRBV10-1 and TRBJ2-7; D may correspond to TRBD1 or TRBD2 (5 bases each). The source of this sequence is a human donor in good health (CMV status not recorded). Some clones in this sample may be carry-over from other donors' samples. Sequencing was carried out using CD8+ T cells from PBMCs. The CDR3 reads CASREWDGSSYEQYV. The CDR3, as DNA: TGCGCCAGCAGGGAATGGGACGGCAGTTCCTACGAGCAGTACGTC.